This T cell receptor (beta chain) was observed in a study of OX40 agonist ivuxolimab in advanced cancers. Germline V gene data show CDR1 as SGHNT and CDR2 as YYREEE (reference sequence). V lost 4 bases, J lost 8 bases, and 18 bases lay in between. The CDR3 is 15 amino acids. Sequenced by immunoSEQ multiplex PCR; TCRdb stores in-frame clones only, minus some. There are tens of thousands of clones in the sample; nearly 85% occur only once, and about 7.3% lies in the top ten. Specimen: CD4+ or CD8+ T cells sorted from blood, collected in a trial of the OX40 agonist ivuxolimab. This sequence originates from an adult with an advanced solid tumor such as melanoma, head and neck, liver or kidney cancer. The rearrangement uses TRBV5-4 and TRBJ2-2; no firm D call. The CDR3 sequence: CASSGNRYNKGELFF. CDR3 in DNA: TGTGCCAGCAGCGGCAACCGATACAATAAGGGGGAGCTGTTTTTT. Drawing the rest from reference TRBV5-4 and TRBJ2-2, the complete variable domain is ETGVTQSPTHLIKTRGQQVTLRCSSQSGHNTVSWYQQALGQGPQFIFQYYREEENGRGNFPPRFSGLQFPNYSSELNVNALELDDSALYLCASSGNRYNKGELFFGEGSRLTVL.